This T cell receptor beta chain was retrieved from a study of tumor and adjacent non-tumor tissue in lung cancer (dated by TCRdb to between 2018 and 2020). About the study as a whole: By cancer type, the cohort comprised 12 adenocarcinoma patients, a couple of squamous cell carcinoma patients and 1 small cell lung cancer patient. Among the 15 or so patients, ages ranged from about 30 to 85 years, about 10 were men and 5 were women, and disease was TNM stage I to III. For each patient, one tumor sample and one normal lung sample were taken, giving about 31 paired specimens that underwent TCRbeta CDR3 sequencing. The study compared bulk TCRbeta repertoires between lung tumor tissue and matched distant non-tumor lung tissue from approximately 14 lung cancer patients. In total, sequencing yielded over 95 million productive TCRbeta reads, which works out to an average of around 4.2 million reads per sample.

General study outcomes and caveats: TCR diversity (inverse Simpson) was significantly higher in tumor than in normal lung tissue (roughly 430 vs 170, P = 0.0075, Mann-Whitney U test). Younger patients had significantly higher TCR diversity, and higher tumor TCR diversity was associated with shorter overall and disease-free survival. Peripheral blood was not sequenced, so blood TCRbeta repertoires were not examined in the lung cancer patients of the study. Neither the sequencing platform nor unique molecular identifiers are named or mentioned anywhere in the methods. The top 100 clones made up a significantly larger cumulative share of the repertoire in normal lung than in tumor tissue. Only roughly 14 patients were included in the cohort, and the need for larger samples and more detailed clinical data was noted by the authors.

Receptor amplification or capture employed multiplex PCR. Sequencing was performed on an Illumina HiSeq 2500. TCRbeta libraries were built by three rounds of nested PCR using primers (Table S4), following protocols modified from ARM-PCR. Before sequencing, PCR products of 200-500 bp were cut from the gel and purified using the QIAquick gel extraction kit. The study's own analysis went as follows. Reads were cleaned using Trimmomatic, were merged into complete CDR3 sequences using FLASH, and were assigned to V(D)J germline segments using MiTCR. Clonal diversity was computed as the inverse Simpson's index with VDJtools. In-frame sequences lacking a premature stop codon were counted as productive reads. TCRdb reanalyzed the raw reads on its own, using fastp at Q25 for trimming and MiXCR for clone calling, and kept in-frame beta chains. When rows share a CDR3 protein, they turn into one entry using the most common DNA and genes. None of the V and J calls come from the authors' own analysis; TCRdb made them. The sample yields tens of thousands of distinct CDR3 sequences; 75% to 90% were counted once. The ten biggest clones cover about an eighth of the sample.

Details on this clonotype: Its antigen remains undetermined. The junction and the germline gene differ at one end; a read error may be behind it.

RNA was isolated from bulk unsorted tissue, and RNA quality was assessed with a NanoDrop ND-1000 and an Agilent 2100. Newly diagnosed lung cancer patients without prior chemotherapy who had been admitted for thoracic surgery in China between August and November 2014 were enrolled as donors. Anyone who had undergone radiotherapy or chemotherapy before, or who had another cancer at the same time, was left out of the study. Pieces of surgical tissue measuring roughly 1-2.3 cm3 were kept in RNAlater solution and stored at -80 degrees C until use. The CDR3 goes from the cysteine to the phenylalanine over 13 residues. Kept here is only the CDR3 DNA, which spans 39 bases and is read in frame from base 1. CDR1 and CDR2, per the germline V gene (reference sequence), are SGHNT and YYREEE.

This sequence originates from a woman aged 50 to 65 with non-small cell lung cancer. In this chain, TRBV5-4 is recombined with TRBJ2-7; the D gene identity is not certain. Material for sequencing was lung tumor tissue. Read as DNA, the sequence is TGTGCCAGCAGCTTCTCGAGCTCCTACGAGCACTATTTC. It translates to CASSFSSSYEHYF.